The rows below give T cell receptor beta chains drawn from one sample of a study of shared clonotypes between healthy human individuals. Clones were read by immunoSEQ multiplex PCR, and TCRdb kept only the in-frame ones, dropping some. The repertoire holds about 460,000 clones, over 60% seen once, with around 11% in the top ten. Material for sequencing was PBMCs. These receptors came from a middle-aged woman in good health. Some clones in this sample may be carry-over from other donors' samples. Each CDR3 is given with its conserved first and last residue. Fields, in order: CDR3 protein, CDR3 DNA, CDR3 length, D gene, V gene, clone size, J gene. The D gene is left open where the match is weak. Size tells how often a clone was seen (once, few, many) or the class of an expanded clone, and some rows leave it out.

CASSPGQGGVYGYTF,TGTGCCAGCAGTCCCGGACAGGGGGGCGTCTATGGCTACACCTTC,15,TRBD1,TRBV6-1,-,TRBJ1-2
CASSPGLAGAYEQYF,TGTGCCAGTAGCCCCGGACTAGCGGGAGCCTACGAGCAGTACTTC,15,TRBD2,TRBV19,-,TRBJ2-7
CASSRGDLGQPQHF,TGTGCCAGCAGTCGAGGGGATCTGGGTCAGCCCCAGCATTTT,14,-,TRBV6-1,-,TRBJ1-5
CASSPWTENTEAFF,TGCGCCAGCAGCCCCTGGACAGAAAACACTGAAGCTTTCTTT,14,-,TRBV5-1,few,TRBJ1-1
CATSRDVHSNQPQHF,TGTGCCACCAGCAGAGACGTCCATAGCAATCAGCCCCAGCATTTT,15,-,TRBV15,-,TRBJ1-5
CASRGARRGYEQYF,TGTGCCAGCAGAGGGGCCCGCAGGGGCTACGAGCAGTACTTC,14,-,TRBV25-1,-,TRBJ2-7
CASSPLAAQETQYF,TGTGCCAGCTCACCGCTAGCGGCCCAAGAGACCCAGTACTTC,14,TRBD2,TRBV18,-,TRBJ2-5
CASSLDWSQPQHF,TGTGCCAGCAGTTTGGATTGGAGTCAGCCCCAGCATTTT,13,-,TRBV27,-,TRBJ1-5
CASSSKGYRETQYF,TGTGCCAGCAGCTCGAAGGGGTACCGAGAGACCCAGTACTTC,14,-,TRBV5-4,once,TRBJ2-5
CAWTGRISGGYTF,TGTGCCTGGACCGGACGGATTTCTGGTGGCTACACCTTC,13,-,TRBV30,-,TRBJ1-2
CASTPQGPRRETQYF,TGTGCCAGCACCCCCCAAGGCCCCCGCCGGGAGACCCAGTACTTC,15,-,TRBV6-6,-,TRBJ2-5